This TCR beta chain was sequenced in a study of CD8+ T cells in alopecia areata. On the study more broadly: Twice a day, 5 to 10 mg of oral tofacitinib was administered to treated patients. Tofacitinib continued for 6 to 18 months and was then withheld for 6 months. The study, taken as a whole, reports: Under tofacitinib, fewer expanded CD8+ clones appeared among the top 100 scalp clones.

The CDR3 is made up of 15 amino acids. Germline V gives CDR1 SEHNR, CDR2 FQNEAQ (reference sequence). V lost 1 base, J lost 12 bases, and 12 bases stayed unmatched. Turning to this clone: Its antigen is as yet unknown.

Investigators isolated RNA and reverse transcribed it into cDNA to act as the sequencing template. Here immunoSEQ multiplex PCR was the method, and the copy in TCRdb shows in-frame clones only, minus some. Of more than 110,000 clones listed, 65% to 90% were seen once; the top ten hold 20% to 25%. Treatment indicated: oral pan-JAK inhibitor, 5-10 mg twice daily. From alopecia areata patients, lesional scalp punch biopsies and peripheral blood were collected. This sequence joins TRBV7-9 and TRBJ2-1; 7 bases agree with TRBD1. This specimen was CD8+ T cells sorted from blood, taken at week 4, from a patient treated with tofacitinib. The clonotype originates from a human donor with alopecia areata. The CDR3 region has the DNA TGTGCCAGCAGCTTAGAGACAGGGACAATGAGGGTGCAGTTCTTC. Encoded protein: CASSLETGTMRVQFF. The full variable domain, its missing parts supplied by reference TRBV7-9 and TRBJ2-1, is DTGVSQNPRHKITKRGQNVTFRCDPISEHNRLYWYRQTLGQGPEFLTYFQNEAQLEKSRLLSDRFSAERPKGSFSTLEIQRTEQGDSAMYLCASSLETGTMRVQFFGPGTRLTVL.